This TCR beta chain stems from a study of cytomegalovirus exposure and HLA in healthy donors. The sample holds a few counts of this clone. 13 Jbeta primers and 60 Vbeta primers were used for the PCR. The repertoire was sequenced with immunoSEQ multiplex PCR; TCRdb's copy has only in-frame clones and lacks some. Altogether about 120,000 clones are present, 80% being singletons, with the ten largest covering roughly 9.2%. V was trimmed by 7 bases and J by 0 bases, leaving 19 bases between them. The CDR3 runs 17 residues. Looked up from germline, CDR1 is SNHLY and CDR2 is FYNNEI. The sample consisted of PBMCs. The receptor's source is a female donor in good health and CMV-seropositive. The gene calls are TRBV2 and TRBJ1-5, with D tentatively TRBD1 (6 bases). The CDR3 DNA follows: TGTGCCAGCACCTACGCCACAGGGCTGAGTAGCAATCAGCCCCAGCATTTT. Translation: CASTYATGLSSNQPQHF.